This T cell receptor (beta chain) appears in the sequencing data of a study of EBV T-cell therapy then PD-1 blockade in nasopharyngeal carcinoma. Described treatment: AdE1-LMPpoly-expanded autologous EBV-specific T-cell therapy followed by anti-PD-1 nivolumab. As to this clone: Antigen specificity is unknown.

Data came from immunoSEQ multiplex PCR; TCRdb stores just in-frame clones and leaves some out. The data contain 22,000 or so clones, about four fifths of them seen just once; the ten biggest clones take up 20% to 25%. The CDR3 totals 15 residues. In germline, CDR1 is SGHKS, CDR2 YYEKEE (reference sequence). V dropped 1 base and J dropped 6; count of bases not matched to a gene: 3. The source is a man aged 35-49 years with nasopharyngeal carcinoma. This specimen was CD8+ T cells from blood, taken at day -245 from a patient whose treatment included autologous EBV-specific T cells and nivolumab. The chain uses TRBV5-5 and TRBJ2-3; 12 nucleotides line up with TRBD1. CDR3 nucleotide sequence: TGTGCCAGCAGCTTGCGGGACAGGGGGCACGATACGCAGTATTTT. Translated: CASSLRDRGHDTQYF.